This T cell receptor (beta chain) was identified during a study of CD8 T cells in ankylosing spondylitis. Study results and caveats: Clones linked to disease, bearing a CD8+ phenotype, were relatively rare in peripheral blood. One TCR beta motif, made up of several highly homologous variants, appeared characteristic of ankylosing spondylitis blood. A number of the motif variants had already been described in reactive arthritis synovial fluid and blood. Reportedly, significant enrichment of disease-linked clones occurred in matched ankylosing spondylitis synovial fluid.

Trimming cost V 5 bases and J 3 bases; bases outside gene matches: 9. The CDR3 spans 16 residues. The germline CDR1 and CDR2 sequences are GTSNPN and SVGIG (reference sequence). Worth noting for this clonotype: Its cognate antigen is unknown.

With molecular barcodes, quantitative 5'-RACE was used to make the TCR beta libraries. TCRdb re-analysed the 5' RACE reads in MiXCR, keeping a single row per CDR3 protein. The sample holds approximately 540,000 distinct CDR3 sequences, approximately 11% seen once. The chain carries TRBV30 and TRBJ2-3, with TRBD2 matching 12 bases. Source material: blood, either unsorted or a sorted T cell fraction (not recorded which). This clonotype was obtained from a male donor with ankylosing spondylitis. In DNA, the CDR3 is TGTGCCTGGGCTCCGGGACTAGCGGGCGAAACAGATACGCAGTATTTT. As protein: CAWAPGLAGETDTQYF.